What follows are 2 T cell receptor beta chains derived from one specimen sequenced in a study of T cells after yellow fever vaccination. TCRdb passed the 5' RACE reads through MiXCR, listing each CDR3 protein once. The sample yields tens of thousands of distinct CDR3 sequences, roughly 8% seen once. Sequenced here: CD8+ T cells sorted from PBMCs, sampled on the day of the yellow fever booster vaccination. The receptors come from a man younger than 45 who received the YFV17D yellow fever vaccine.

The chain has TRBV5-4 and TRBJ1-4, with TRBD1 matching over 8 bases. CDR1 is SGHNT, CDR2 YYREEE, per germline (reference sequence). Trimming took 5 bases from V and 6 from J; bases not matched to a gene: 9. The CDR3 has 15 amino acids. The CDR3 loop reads CASSSRQGQDEKLFF. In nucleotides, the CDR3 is TGTGCCAGCAGTTCGCGACAGGGGCAGGATGAAAAACTGTTTTTT.

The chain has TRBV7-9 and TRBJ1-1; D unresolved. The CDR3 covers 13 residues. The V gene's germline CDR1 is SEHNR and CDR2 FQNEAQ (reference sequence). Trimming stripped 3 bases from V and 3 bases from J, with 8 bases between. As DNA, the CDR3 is TGTGCCAGCAGCTTCCGGGATGACACTGAAGCTTTCTTT. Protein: CASSFRDDTEAFF.